A single sample is the source of the 5 T cell receptor beta chains below, sequenced in a study of metastatic and nonmetastatic thyroid tumors. TCRdb reassembled clones from the PCR reads with MiXCR. The data show 100,000 or so clones, 15% seen once. Each patient came to thyroid surgery without any prior treatment (of any kind). Input material: blood. The receptors stem from a female donor with papillary thyroid cancer or a benign thyroid nodule (not recorded which). Some clones in this sample may be carry-over from other donors' samples.

Of note for this clone: Relative to the germline gene, one junction end is altered; a read error may explain this. The chain recombines TRBV28 with TRBJ2-1; D is unresolved. CDR1 is MDHEN and CDR2 is SYDVKM in the germline V gene. The CDR3 sequence is 15 residues long. The CDR3 spells CASSFLQLGNNERFF. CDR3 nucleotides: TGTGCCAGCAGTTTCTTGCAGCTGGGAAATAATGAGCGGTTCTTC.

On this clone: This may arise from a read error, as a much more abundant clone is one base away. The chain carries TRBV28 and TRBJ2-3, with D perhaps TRBD1 or TRBD2 (6 bases each). Germline V lookup: CDR1 MDHEN, CDR2 SYDVKM. The length of the CDR3 is 17 residues. With 6 bases removed from V and 0 bases from J, the gap between germline ends came to 19 bases. The CDR3 region is CASSTQVGGGSTDTQYF. The DNA for the CDR3 is TGTGCCAGCAGCACTCAGGTCGGAGGGGGAAGCACAGATACGCAGTATTTT.

This clone was counted at least ten times. This chain connects TRBV5-1 to TRBJ2-2, with D possibly called TRBD1 or TRBD2 (5 bases each). Trimming took off 4 bases at V and 2 bases at J, with 9 bases between the two ends. This CDR3 is built from 14 residues. In germline, CDR1 is SGHRS, CDR2 YFSETQ. CDR3 DNA: TGCGCCAGCAGCCAGCGGACAAACACCGGGGAGCTGTTTTTT. Amino acids: CASSQRTNTGELFF.

This clone came up many times. The CDR3 spells CASSVGGWGQGLNEQFF. In DNA form, the CDR3 reads TGTGCCAGCAGTGTAGGGGGATGGGGACAGGGTCTCAATGAGCAGTTCTTC. The V and J genes are TRBV2 and TRBJ2-1; 9 positions agree with TRBD1. J was trimmed by 6 bases and V by 4 bases; bases with no gene match: 13. This CDR3 region has 17 residues. The germline CDR1 and CDR2 sequences are SNHLY and FYNNEI.

The rearrangement joins TRBV6-1 to TRBJ2-6; D gene ambiguous. Germline CDR1 reads MNHNS; CDR2 reads SASEGT. The CDR3 consists of 15 residues. This CDR3 reads CAAWSYVSGANVLTF. The CDR3 region has the DNA TGTGCTGCTTGGAGCTATGTTTCTGGGGCCAACGTCCTGACTTTC.